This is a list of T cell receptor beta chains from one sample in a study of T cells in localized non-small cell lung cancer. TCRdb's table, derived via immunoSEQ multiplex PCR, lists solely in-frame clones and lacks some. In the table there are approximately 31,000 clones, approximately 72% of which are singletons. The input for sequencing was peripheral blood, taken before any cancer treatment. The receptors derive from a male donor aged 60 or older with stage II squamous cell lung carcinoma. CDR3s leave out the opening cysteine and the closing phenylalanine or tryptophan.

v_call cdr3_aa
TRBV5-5 ASSSARVQSTDTQY
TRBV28 ASSLGTGGNTIY
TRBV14 ASSQVNPGSFTGELF
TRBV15 ATSGVSGELF
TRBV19 ASTHTPTADSREQF
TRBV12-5 ASGNSGSKY
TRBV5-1 ASSLGGIGSGSYEQY
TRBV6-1 ASSPSSSYEQY
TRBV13 ASSSRAYTQY
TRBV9 ASSVGLAGVGYEQY
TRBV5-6 ASSFRLGEYEQY
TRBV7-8 ASSLGDRGSGNTIY
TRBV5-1 ASTEYQGGGELF
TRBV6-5 ASSYAPGYEQY
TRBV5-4 ASSSYRGSYSNQPQH
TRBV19 ASSQTSILTGDRETQY
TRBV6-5 ASTKRTWNYGYT
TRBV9 ASSVSGTDGEKLF
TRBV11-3 ASSSTGPPGHFNGYT
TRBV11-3 ASSSRSTTHEQY
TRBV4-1 ASSQEDPSGSTDTQY
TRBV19 ASSRRTGPSYEQY